What follows are 21 T cell receptor beta chains derived from one specimen sequenced in a study of cytomegalovirus exposure and HLA in healthy donors. Sequencing was performed with immunoSEQ multiplex PCR; in TCRdb, only in-frame clones are kept and a portion is missing. The sample carries under 250,000 clones, 75% to 90% recorded once. The source material was PBMCs. These receptor sequences come from a woman younger than 35 in good health and CMV-seronegative.

The chain combines TRBV28 with TRBJ2-7, with 11 nucleotides matching TRBD2. CDR3 length: 16 residues. Trimming cost V 6 bases and J 4 bases; bases outside gene matches: 11. Germline CDR1 and CDR2: MDHEN and SYDVKM. The CDR3 loop is CASRIPLAGGKYEQYF. The DNA for the CDR3 is TGTGCCAGCAGGATTCCCCTAGCGGGAGGTAAATACGAGCAGTACTTC.

The CDR3 sequence is CASSYRDRMYNEQFF. The CDR3 bases are TGTGCCAGCAGTTACCGGGACAGGATGTACAATGAGCAGTTCTTC. The chain links TRBV6-5 to TRBJ2-1; 8 bases line up with TRBD1. J was trimmed by 4 bases and V by 2 bases; bases with no gene match: 4. The CDR3 length is 15 residues. Germline CDR1 and CDR2: MNHEY and SVGAGI.

The rearrangement links TRBV7-6 to TRBJ2-1; TRBD1 aligns across 8 bases. The CDR3 runs 15 residues. Germline V gene lookup returns CDR1 SGHVS and CDR2 FNYEAQ. J lost 2 bases, V lost 5 bases, and 5 bases had no gene match. The CDR3 sequence is CASSPPGQAYNEQFF. The CDR3 region has the DNA TGTGCCAGCAGCCCCCCGGGACAGGCCTACAATGAGCAGTTCTTC.

V is TRBV7-9 and J is TRBJ1-4, with 7 bases aligning to TRBD1. CDR1 SEHNR and CDR2 FQNEAQ come from the germline V gene (reference sequence). This CDR3 comprises 13 residues. Losses at the gene ends were 3 bases for V and 15 bases for J; bases not matched to a gene: 10. The CDR3: CASSFRETGRLFF. The DNA for the CDR3 is TGTGCCAGCAGCTTTAGAGAGACAGGGAGGTTGTTTTTT.

The chain combines TRBV4-2 with TRBJ2-3; 12 bases align to TRBD2. J was trimmed by 7 bases and V by 0 bases; bases with no gene match: 17. The CDR3 length is 20 residues. The germline gives CDR1 LGHNA, CDR2 YNFKEQ. Written as DNA, the CDR3 is TGTGCCAGCAGCCAAGATCGGGGACTAGCGGGCCAGGTGGGGTCATATACGCAGTATTTT. Protein product: CASSQDRGLAGQVGSYTQYF.

The sample holds one count of this clone. The chain employs TRBV5-1 and TRBJ2-1; D is perhaps TRBD2 (7 bases). The CDR3 totals 16 residues. From germline, CDR1 is SGHRS and CDR2 YFSETQ. V was pared by 4 bases and J by 7 bases, with 21 bases between. CDR3: CASSPPAGGRHNEQFF. DNA for the CDR3: TGCGCCAGCAGCCCCCCGGCCGGGGGGCGCCATAATGAGCAGTTCTTC.

The J gene is TRBJ1-4, the V gene TRBV5-6; D unclear. Trimming cost V 2 bases and J 6 bases, with 17 bases left between them. The CDR3 extends over 16 amino acids. The germline V gene has CDR1 SGHDT and CDR2 YYEEEE. Written as DNA, the CDR3 is TGTGCCAGCAGCTTTAGGTCCTTTCAACCGGATGAAAAACTGTTTTTT. It yields the protein CASSFRSFQPDEKLFF.

The rearrangement links TRBV18 to TRBJ1-1; 8 bases align to TRBD1. V was pared by 5 bases and J by 1 base, with 6 bases of the junction left unmatched. This CDR3 has 15 amino acids. CDR1 is KGHSH, CDR2 LQKENI, per germline. CDR3 DNA: TGTGCCAGCTCATTCAGACAGGGGCCGAACACTGAAGCTTTCTTT. Its protein is CASSFRQGPNTEAFF.

Comments on this clone: Other DNA sequences of this sample code for an identical CDR3. The genes are TRBV9 and TRBJ2-3; D call uncertain. The CDR3 is made up of 12 amino acids. The germline CDR1 and CDR2 sequences are SGDLS and YYNGEE. Deletions cut 0 bases from V and 6 bases from J, with 5 bases between. CDR3 bases: TGTGCCAGCAGCGTAGCGGAGGATACGCAGTATTTT. The encoded protein is CASSVAEDTQYF.

The chain couples TRBV5-1 to TRBJ2-7; 9 bases align to TRBD1. Germline V lookup: CDR1 SGHRS, CDR2 YFSETQ. This CDR3 region has 15 residues. J lost 2 bases, V lost 4 bases, and 7 bases had no gene match. This CDR3 reads CASSTRQGEAYEQYF. The CDR3 DNA reads TGCGCCAGCAGCACAAGACAGGGGGAGGCCTACGAGCAGTACTTC.

The chain's CDR3 is CSVRDPGTEAFF. The CDR3, as DNA: TGCAGCGTGCGGGACCCCGGGACTGAAGCTTTCTTT. The genes are TRBV29-1 and TRBJ1-1; possibly TRBD1 for D (5 bases). The CDR3 sequence is 12 residues long. The germline V gene encodes CDR1 SQVTM and CDR2 ANQGSEA. Between the trimmed V and J ends, which lost 6 bases and 5 bases, there was a span of 13 bases.

The chain is built from TRBV6-1 and TRBJ2-1, with 11 nucleotides matching TRBD2. Germline assignment: CDR1 MNHNS and CDR2 SASEGT. V dropped 2 bases and J dropped 9; count of bases not matched to a gene: 6. CDR3 size: 15 residues. CDR3 sequence (DNA): TGTGCCAGCAGTGAAAGGATAGCGGGGGGGCCTGAGCAGTTCTTC. Translation: CASSERIAGGPEQFF.

The chain couples TRBV27 to TRBJ1-2; possible D gene TRBD1, 6 bases. This CDR3 region has 13 residues. The germline V gene has CDR1 MNHEY and CDR2 SMNVEV (reference sequence). The germline V and J ends were trimmed by 8 bases and 2 bases, with 12 bases remaining between them. CDR3 in DNA: TGTGCCAGCGCGCGGGGGGCGAACTATGGCTACACCTTC. Its translation is CASARGANYGYTF.

The V and J genes are TRBV10-3 and TRBJ2-7; D might be TRBD1 (6 bases). CDR1 is ENHRY, CDR2 SYGVKD, per germline. The CDR3 has 15 residues. V lost 3 bases, J lost 5 bases, and 17 bases lay in between. The CDR3 DNA reads TGTGCCATCAGTGACTTCCGGATAGCAGGGGACGAGCAGTACTTC. This translates into CAISDFRIAGDEQYF.

This sequence joins TRBV20-1 and TRBJ2-3; D remains ambiguous. The CDR3 length is 11 residues. The germline gives CDR1 DFQATT, CDR2 SNEGSKA (reference sequence). Here the CDR3 reads CGLTPADTQYF. CDR3 nucleotide sequence: TGCGGCCTTACCCCGGCGGATACGCAGTATTTT.

The rearrangement joins TRBV2 to TRBJ2-5, with 8 positions matching TRBD1. Germline CDR1 SNHLY, CDR2 FYNNEI. This CDR3 region has 15 residues. J lost 5 bases, V lost 7 bases, and 12 bases had no gene match. CDR3 DNA sequence: TGTGCCAGCAACACTGGGACAGGAGTTGCGGAGACCCAGTACTTC. Its protein is CASNTGTGVAETQYF.

The CDR3 protein is CASSLGGLRDGYTF. In DNA form, the CDR3 reads TGTGCCAGCAGCTTGGGTGGGTTGCGCGATGGCTACACCTTC. This chain joins TRBV5-4 and TRBJ1-2; D is ambiguous. Germline assignment: CDR1 SGHNT and CDR2 YYREEE (reference sequence). The CDR3 length is 14 residues. V lost 0 bases to trimming and J lost 6 bases, with 12 bases between them.

The chain has TRBV9 and TRBJ2-7; 7 nucleotides align to TRBD1. Trimming took 4 bases from V and 0 from J; bases not matched to a gene: 1. This CDR3 is built from 13 residues. Germline V gene sequence: CDR1 SGDLS, CDR2 YYNGEE. This CDR3 is CASSQGDSYEQYF. For the CDR3, the DNA is TGTGCCAGCAGCCAGGGGGACTCCTACGAGCAGTACTTC. Variable domain in full (rest from reference TRBV9 and TRBJ2-7): DSGVTQTPKHLITATGQRVTLRCSPRSGDLSVYWYQQSLDQGLQFLIQYYNGEERAKGNILERFSAQQFPDLHSELNLSSLELGDSALYFCASSQGDSYEQYFGPGTRLTVT.

This rearrangement joins TRBV4-1 to TRBJ1-2, with 9 bases that match TRBD1. The CDR3 is 17 residues long. Germline values: CDR1 MGHRA, CDR2 YSYEKL. The V segment lost 0 bases and the J segment 7 bases; nucleotides outside the gene matches: 12. The CDR3 sequence is CASSQEVGTGLWAGYTF. CDR3 sequence (DNA): TGCGCCAGCAGCCAAGAAGTAGGGACAGGGCTGTGGGCTGGCTACACCTTC.

This clone was counted a few times. The chain is built from TRBV7-9 and TRBJ1-4; 7 positions match TRBD1. The V gene end was trimmed by 5 bases and the J gene end by 8 bases; junction bases not matched to a gene: 8. Germline assignment: CDR1 SEHNR and CDR2 FQNEAQ (reference sequence). The CDR3 is made up of 14 amino acids. The CDR3 loop is CASSQGGVGEKLFF. CDR3 DNA sequence: TGTGCCAGCAGCCAAGGGGGCGTAGGGGAAAAACTGTTTTTT.

The genes are TRBV19 and TRBJ2-7; 9 bases map to TRBD1. V shed 7 bases and J 2 bases; nucleotides not matched to a gene: 6. The CDR3 spans 14 residues. The germline V gene encodes CDR1 LNHDA and CDR2 SQIVND (reference sequence). CDR3 sequence: CASKEGQGAYEQYF. The CDR3 bases are TGTGCCAGTAAGGAGGGACAGGGTGCCTACGAGCAGTACTTC.